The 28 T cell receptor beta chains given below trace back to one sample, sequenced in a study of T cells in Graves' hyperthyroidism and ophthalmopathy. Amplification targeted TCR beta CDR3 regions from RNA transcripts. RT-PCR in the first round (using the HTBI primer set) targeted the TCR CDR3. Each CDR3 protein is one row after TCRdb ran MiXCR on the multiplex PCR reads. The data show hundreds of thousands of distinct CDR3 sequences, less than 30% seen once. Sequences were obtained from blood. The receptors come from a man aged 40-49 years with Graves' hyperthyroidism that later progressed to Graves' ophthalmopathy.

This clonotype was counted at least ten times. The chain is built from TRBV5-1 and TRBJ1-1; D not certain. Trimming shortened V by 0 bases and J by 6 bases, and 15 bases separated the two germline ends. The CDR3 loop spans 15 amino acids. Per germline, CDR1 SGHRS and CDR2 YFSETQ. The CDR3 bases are TGCGCCAGCAGCTTGGACGGATGGATCGGTCCTGAAGCTTTCTTT. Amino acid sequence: CASSLDGWIGPEAFF.

The CDR3, as DNA: TGTGCCAGCTCACCCCCTCAAGATCAGCCCCAGCATTTT. Residues: CASSPPQDQPQHF. The gene calls are TRBV18 and TRBJ1-5, with no clear D. Germline CDR1 is KGHSH and CDR2 is LQKENI. V lost 3 bases, J lost 5 bases, and 8 bases lay in between. The CDR3 is made up of 13 amino acids.

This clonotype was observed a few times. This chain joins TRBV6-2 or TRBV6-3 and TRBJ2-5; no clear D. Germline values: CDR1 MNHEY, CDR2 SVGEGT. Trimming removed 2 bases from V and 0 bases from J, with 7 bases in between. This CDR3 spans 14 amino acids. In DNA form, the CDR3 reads TGTGCCAGCAGTTACGATAAGTACCAAGAGACCCAGTACTTC. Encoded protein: CASSYDKYQETQYF.

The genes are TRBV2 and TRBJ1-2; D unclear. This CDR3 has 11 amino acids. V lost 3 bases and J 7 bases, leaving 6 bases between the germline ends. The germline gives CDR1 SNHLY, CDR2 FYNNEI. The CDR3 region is CASSEEVGYTF. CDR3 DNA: TGTGCCAGCAGTGAGGAGGTTGGCTACACCTTC.

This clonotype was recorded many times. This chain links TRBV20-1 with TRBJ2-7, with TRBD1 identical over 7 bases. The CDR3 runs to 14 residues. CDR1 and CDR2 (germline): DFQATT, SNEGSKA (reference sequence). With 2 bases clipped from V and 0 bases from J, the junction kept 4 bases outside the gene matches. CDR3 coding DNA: TGCAGTGCTAGAACAGGGGTCCCCTCCTACGAGCAGTACTTC. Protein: CSARTGVPSYEQYF.

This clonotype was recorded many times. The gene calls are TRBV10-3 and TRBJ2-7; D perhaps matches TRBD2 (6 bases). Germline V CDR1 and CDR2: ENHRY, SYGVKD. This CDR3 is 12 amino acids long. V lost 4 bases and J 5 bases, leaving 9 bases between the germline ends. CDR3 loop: CAISALANEQYF. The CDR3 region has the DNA TGTGCCATCAGTGCACTAGCTAACGAGCAGTACTTC.

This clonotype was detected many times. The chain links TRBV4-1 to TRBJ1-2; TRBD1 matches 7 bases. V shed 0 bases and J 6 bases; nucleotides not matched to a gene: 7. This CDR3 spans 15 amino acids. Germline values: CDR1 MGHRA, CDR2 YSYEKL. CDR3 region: CASSQEQQGKDGYTF. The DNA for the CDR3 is TGCGCCAGCAGCCAAGAACAACAGGGGAAGGATGGCTACACCTTC.

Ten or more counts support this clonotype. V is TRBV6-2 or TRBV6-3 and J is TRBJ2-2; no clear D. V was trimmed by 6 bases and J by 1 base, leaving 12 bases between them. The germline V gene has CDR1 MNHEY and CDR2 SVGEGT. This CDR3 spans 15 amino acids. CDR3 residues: CASSRSHGNTGELFF. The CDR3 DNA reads TGTGCCAGCAGCCGGAGTCATGGGAACACCGGGGAGCTGTTTTTT.

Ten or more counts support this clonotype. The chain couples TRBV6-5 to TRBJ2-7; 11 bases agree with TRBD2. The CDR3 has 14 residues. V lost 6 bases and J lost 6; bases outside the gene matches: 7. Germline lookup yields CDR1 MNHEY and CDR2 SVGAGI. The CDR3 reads CASRATSGSSEQYF. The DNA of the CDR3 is TGTGCCAGCAGGGCTACTAGCGGGAGTTCCGAGCAGTACTTC.

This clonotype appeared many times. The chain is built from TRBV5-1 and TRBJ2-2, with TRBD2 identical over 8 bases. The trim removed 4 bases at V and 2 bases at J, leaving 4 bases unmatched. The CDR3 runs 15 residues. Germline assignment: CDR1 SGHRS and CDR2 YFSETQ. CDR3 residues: CASSITSGNTGELFF. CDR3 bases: TGCGCCAGCAGCATAACTAGCGGAAACACCGGGGAGCTGTTTTTT.

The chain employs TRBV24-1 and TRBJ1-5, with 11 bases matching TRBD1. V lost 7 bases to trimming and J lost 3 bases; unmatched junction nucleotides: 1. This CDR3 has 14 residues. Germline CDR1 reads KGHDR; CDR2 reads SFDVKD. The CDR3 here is CATRDRGLNQPQHF. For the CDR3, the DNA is TGTGCCACCAGGGACAGGGGGCTCAATCAGCCCCAGCATTTT.

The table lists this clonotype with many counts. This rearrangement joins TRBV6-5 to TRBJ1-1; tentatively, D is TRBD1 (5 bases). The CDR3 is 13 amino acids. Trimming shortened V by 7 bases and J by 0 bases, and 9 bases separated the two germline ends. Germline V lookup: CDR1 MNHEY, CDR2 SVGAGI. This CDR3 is CASKIGVNTEAFF. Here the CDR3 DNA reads TGTGCCAGCAAAATAGGGGTGAACACTGAAGCTTTCTTT.

This CDR3 is CASSYRTGGSSGNQPQHF. CDR3 DNA: TGTGCCAGCAGTTATCGGACAGGGGGCTCTAGTGGGAATCAGCCCCAGCATTTT. The chain uses TRBV6-2 or TRBV6-3 and TRBJ1-5, with TRBD1 matching 11 bases. This CDR3 is built from 18 residues. V dropped 3 bases and J dropped 4; count of bases not matched to a gene: 11. Germline loops: CDR1 MNHEY, CDR2 SVGEGT.

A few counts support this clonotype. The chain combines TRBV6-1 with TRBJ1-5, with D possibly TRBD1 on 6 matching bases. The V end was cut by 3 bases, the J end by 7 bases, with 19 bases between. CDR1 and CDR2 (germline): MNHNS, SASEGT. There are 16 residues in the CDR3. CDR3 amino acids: CASSDPERRGKQPQHF. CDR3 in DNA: TGTGCCAGCAGTGATCCGGAACGGAGGGGGAAGCAGCCCCAGCATTTT.

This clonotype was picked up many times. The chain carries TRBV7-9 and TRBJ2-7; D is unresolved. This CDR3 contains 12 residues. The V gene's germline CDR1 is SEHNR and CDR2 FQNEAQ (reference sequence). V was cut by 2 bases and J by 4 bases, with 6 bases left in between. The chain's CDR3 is CASSLNGYEQYF. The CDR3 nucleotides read TGTGCCAGCAGCTTAAATGGGTACGAGCAGTACTTC.

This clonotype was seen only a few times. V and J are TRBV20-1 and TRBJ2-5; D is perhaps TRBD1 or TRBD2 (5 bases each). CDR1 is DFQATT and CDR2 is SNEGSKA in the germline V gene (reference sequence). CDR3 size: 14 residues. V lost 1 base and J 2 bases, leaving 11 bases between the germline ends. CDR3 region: CSARGDGLQETQYF. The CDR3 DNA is TGCAGTGCTAGAGGGGACGGCCTACAAGAGACCCAGTACTTC.

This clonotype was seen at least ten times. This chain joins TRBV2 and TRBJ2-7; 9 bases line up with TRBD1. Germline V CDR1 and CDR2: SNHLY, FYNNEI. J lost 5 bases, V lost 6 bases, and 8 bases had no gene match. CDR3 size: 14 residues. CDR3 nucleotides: TGTGCCAGCAGCCAAGGGACAGGGTTTAACGAGCAGTACTTC. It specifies CASSQGTGFNEQYF.

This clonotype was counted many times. The CDR3 DNA follows: TGTGCCAGCAGGGACCACAAAGAGACCCAGTACTTC. Residues: CASRDHKETQYF. The chain couples TRBV6-1 to TRBJ2-5, with D uncertain. The CDR3 consists of 12 residues. Germline V gives CDR1 MNHNS, CDR2 SASEGT. The ends were cut back, 6 bases at V and 3 bases at J, with 8 bases in the middle.

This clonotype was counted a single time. The CDR3 DNA reads as TGTGCCACCAGTGATTCGGGATACACCGGGGAGCTGTTTTTT. Its translation is CATSDSGYTGELFF. The chain recombines TRBV24-1 with TRBJ2-2, with D maybe TRBD2 (5 bases). From germline, CDR1 is KGHDR and CDR2 SFDVKD. CDR3 length equals 14 residues. V lost 2 bases, J lost 3 bases, and 6 bases lay in between.

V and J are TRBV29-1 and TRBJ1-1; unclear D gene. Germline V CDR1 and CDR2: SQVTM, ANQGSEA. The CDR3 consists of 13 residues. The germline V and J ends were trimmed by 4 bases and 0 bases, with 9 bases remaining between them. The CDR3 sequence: CSVGAAMNTEAFF. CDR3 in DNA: TGCAGCGTTGGGGCGGCCATGAACACTGAAGCTTTCTTT.

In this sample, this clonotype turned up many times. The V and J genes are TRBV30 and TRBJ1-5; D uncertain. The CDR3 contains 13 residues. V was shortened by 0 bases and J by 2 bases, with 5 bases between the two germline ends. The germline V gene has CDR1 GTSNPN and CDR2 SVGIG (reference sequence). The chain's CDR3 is CAWSVSGNQPQHF. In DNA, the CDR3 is TGTGCCTGGAGTGTATCCGGCAATCAGCCCCAGCATTTT.

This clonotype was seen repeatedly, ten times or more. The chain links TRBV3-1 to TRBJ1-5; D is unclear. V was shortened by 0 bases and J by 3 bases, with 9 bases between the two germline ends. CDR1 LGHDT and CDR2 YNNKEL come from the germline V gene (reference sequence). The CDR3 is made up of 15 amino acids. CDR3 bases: TGTGCCAGCAGCCAAGATCTCGCCTCCAATCAGCCCCAGCATTTT. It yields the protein CASSQDLASNQPQHF.

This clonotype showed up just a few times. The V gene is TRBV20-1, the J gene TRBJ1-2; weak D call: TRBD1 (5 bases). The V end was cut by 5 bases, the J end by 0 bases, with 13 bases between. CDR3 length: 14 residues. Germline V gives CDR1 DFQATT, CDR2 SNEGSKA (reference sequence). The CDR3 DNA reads TGCAGTGCTTCTTCCAGACAGACTAACTATGGCTACACCTTC. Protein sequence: CSASSRQTNYGYTF.

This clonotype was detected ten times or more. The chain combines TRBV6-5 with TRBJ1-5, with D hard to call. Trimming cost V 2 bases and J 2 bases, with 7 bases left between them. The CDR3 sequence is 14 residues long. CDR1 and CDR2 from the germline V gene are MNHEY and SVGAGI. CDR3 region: CASSYGRGNQPQHF. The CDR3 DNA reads TGTGCCAGCAGTTACGGTAGGGGCAATCAGCCCCAGCATTTT.

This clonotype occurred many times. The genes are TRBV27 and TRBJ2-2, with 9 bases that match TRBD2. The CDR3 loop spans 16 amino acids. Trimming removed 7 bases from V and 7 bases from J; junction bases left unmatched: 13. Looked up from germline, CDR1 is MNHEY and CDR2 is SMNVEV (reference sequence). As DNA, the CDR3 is TGTGCCAGCACTTCGGATGTAGCGGGAGAGATCGGGGAGCTGTTTTTT. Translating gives CASTSDVAGEIGELFF.

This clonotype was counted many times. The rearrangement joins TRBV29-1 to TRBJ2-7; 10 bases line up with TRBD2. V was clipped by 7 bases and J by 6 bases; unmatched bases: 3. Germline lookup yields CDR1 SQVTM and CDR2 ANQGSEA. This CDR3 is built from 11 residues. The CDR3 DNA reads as TGCAGCGGGGGACTAGCGTTCGAGCAGTACTTC. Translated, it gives CSGGLAFEQYF.

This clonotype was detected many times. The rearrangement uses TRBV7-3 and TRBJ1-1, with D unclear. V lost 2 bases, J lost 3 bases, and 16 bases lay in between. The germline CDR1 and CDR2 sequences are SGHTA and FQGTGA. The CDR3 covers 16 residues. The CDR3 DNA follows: TGTGCCAGCAGCTTAGTGCGGGCAGACCTGGACACTGAAGCTTTCTTT. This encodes CASSLVRADLDTEAFF.

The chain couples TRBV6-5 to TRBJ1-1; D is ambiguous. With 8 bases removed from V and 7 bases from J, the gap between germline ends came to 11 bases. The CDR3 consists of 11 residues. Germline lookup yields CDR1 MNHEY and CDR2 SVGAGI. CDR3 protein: CASVGQYEAFF. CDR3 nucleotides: TGTGCCAGCGTTGGCCAGTATGAAGCTTTCTTT.